This T cell receptor (beta chain) appears in the sequencing data of a study of blood T cell repertoires in COVID-19. Study information: COVID-19 samples from acute and convalescent phases originated in the United States, Italy and Spain. PBMCs, B-cell-depleted T cells, or T cells were the source of the cDNA or gDNA that made up the material.

This clone has a handful of counts. The germline CDR1 and CDR2 sequences are MNHEY and SMNVEV (reference sequence). V lost 6 bases to trimming and J lost 3 bases; unmatched junction nucleotides: 5. The CDR3 loop spans 13 amino acids. In the original workflow: Amplifying reference gene primers gave estimates of nucleated cell counts. The data were produced by immunoSEQ multiplex PCR, yet TCRdb's version contains in-frame clones alone and is incomplete. The V and J calls and the clone size are those of that table, but D and trimming were determined from the DNA. The data show some 45,000 clones, with roughly nine tenths seen just once and 8.5% to 10% held by the top ten.

What was sequenced was peripheral blood. This clonotype was obtained from a human donor in a cohort sampled during active COVID-19. The chain links TRBV27 to TRBJ2-7, with TRBD1 identical over 7 bases. For the CDR3, the DNA is TGTGCCAGCAGCCCAACAGGGGTCTACGAGCAGTACTTC. Encoded protein: CASSPTGVYEQYF.